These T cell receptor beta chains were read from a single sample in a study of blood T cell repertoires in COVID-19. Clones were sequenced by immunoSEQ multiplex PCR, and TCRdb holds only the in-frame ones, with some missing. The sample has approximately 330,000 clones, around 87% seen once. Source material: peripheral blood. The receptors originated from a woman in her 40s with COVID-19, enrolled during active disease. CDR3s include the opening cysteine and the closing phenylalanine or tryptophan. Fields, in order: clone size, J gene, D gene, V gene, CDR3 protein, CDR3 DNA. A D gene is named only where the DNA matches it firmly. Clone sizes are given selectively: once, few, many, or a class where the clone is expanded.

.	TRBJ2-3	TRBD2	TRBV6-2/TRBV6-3	CASSYGGGADTQYF	TGTGCCAGCAGTTATGGCGGGGGGGCAGATACGCAGTATTTT
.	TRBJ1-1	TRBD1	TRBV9	CASSVSTRGGSEAFF	TGTGCCAGCAGCGTATCGACCCGAGGGGGCTCCGAAGCTTTCTTT
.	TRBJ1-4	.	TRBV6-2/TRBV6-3	CASSPYGTATNEKLFF	TGTGCCAGCAGTCCATACGGGACTGCAACTAATGAAAAACTGTTTTTT
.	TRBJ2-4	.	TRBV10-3	CAIMIQDMAGENIQYF	TGTGCCATCATGATTCAAGACATGGCCGGGGAAAACATTCAGTACTTC
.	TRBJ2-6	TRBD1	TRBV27	CASSVNRGPGANVLTF	TGTGCCAGCAGTGTCAACAGGGGGCCTGGGGCCAACGTCCTGACTTTC
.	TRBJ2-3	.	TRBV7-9	CASSPPSSTDTQYF	TGTGCCAGCAGCCCCCCCTCTAGCACAGATACGCAGTATTTT
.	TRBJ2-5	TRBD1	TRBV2	CASSGGQGAFGETQYF	TGTGCCAGCAGCGGAGGACAGGGGGCATTTGGGGAGACCCAGTACTTC
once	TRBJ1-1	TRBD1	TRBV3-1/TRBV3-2	CASSQAYRGSTEAFF	TGTGCCAGCAGCCAAGCCTACAGGGGTTCCACTGAAGCTTTCTTT
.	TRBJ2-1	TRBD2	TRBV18	CASSPPSLAGAYNEQFF	TGTGCCAGCTCACCACCGAGTCTAGCGGGGGCCTACAATGAGCAGTTCTTC
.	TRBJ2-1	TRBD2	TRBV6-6	CASSQPPERGDDEQFF	TGTGCCAGCAGTCAACCCCCCGAGCGGGGGGACGATGAGCAGTTCTTC
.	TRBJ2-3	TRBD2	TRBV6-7	CASSDRTSGRTDTQYF	TGTGCCAGCAGTGACCGGACTAGCGGGAGGACAGATACGCAGTATTTT
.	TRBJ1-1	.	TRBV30	CAWSNQGRRTEAFF	TGTGCCTGGAGCAACCAGGGCCGTCGGACTGAAGCTTTCTTT
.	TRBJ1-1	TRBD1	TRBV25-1	CASSGAPGTGETEAFF	TGTGCCAGCAGTGGCGCCCCCGGGACAGGGGAAACTGAAGCTTTCTTT
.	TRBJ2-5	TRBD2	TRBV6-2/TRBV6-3	CASSNGGGGAETQYF	TGTGCCAGCAGCAACGGAGGCGGGGGGGCGGAGACCCAGTACTTC
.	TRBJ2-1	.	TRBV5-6	CASSPIRALAGEQFF	TGTGCCAGCAGCCCAATCAGGGCTTTGGCTGGTGAGCAGTTCTTC
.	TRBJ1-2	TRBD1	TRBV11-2	CASSSDRGYGYTF	TGTGCCAGCAGCTCGGACAGGGGCTATGGCTACACCTTC
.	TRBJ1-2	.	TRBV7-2	CASSVRDIYGYTF	TGTGCCAGCAGCGTCCGGGACATCTATGGCTACACCTTC
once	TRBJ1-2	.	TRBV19	CASMDRVMVGYTF	TGTGCCAGTATGGACAGAGTAATGGTTGGCTACACCTTC
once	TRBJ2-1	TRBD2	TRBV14	CASSPLPLAGVGQFF	TGTGCCAGCAGCCCCCTTCCCCTAGCGGGAGTGGGGCAGTTCTTC
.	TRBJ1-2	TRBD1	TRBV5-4	CASSRRTGLNYGYTF	TGTGCCAGCAGCCGGCGGACAGGGCTCAACTATGGCTACACCTTC
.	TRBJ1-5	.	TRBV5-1	CARSVGGGAGNQPQHF	TGCGCCCGCAGCGTGGGGGGGGGCGCGGGCAATCAGCCCCAGCATTTT
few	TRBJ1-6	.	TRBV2	CASSRDFNSPLHF	TGTGCCAGCAGCCGGGACTTTAATTCACCCCTCCACTTT
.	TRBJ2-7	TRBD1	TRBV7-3	CASSPRQGAREQYF	TGTGCCAGCAGCCCCCGACAGGGGGCTCGCGAGCAGTACTTC
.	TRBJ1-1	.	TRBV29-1	CSGQEQVNTEAFF	TGCAGCGGGCAGGAACAGGTGAACACTGAAGCTTTCTTT
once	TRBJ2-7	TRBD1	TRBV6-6	CASSWDREYEQYF	TGTGCCAGCAGTTGGGACAGGGAGTACGAGCAGTACTTC